Listed below are T cell receptor beta chains from one sample, sequenced in a study of cytomegalovirus exposure and HLA in healthy donors. The table came from immunoSEQ multiplex PCR; TCRdb's copy has only in-frame clones and leaves some out. Of over 150,000 clones listed, approximately 81% are singletons. The material sequenced was PBMCs. The receptor source for this set is a young man in good health and CMV-seropositive. CDR3s include the opening cysteine and the closing phenylalanine or tryptophan. A D gene is named only where the DNA matches it firmly. Part of the rows lack a size; the others show once, few, many or a class for expanded clones.

d_gene	len	abundance	v_gene	j_gene	CDR3aa	CDR3nt
TRBD2	14	once	TRBV4-2	TRBJ2-5	CASSPNSGTETQYF	TGTGCCAGCAGCCCTAATAGCGGGACGGAGACCCAGTACTTC
TRBD1	16	-	TRBV5-6	TRBJ2-2	CASSLVGTGNTGELFF	TGTGCCAGCAGCTTGGTTGGGACAGGGAACACCGGGGAGCTGTTTTTT
TRBD2	16	-	TRBV10-1	TRBJ2-1	CASSGGTSGTYNEQFF	TGCGCCAGCAGTGGGGGGACTAGCGGGACGTACAATGAGCAGTTCTTC
TRBD2	16	-	TRBV4-2	TRBJ2-5	CASSQSLAGGGETQYF	TGTGCCAGCAGCCAGAGCTTAGCGGGAGGGGGAGAGACCCAGTACTTC
TRBD2	14	few	TRBV7-2	TRBJ2-7	CASSLAGGSYEQYF	TGTGCCAGCAGCTTAGCGGGAGGGTCCTACGAGCAGTACTTC
TRBD1	14	-	TRBV27	TRBJ2-5	CASRARGGWETQYF	TGTGCCAGCAGGGCCCGAGGGGGCTGGGAGACCCAGTACTTC
-	15	-	TRBV5-1	TRBJ2-1	CASSLTGTRGNEQFF	TGCGCCAGCAGCTTGACAGGGACCAGGGGCAATGAGCAGTTCTTC
-	16	-	TRBV27	TRBJ2-5	CASSLRSRGGGETQYF	TGTGCCAGCAGTTTAAGGAGCAGGGGAGGGGGAGAGACCCAGTACTTC
TRBD1	15	-	TRBV9	TRBJ1-5	CASSETGGGNQPQHF	TGTGCCAGCAGCGAGACAGGGGGGGGCAATCAGCCCCAGCATTTT
TRBD1	13	-	TRBV10-3	TRBJ1-4	CASGTGVYEKLFF	TGTGCCAGTGGGACAGGGGTTTACGAAAAACTGTTTTTT
TRBD2	18	-	TRBV10-2	TRBJ2-3	CASRPGTSGRGVTDTQYF	TGCGCCAGCAGGCCCGGGACTAGCGGGAGAGGGGTCACAGATACGCAGTATTTT
-	14	-	TRBV6-1	TRBJ1-5	CASSERAGGQPQHF	TGTGCCAGCAGTGAACGGGCTGGGGGGCAGCCCCAGCATTTT
-	17	-	TRBV7-2	TRBJ2-3	CASSPRQVALSTDTQYF	TGTGCCAGCAGCCCACGACAGGTCGCTCTATCCACAGATACGCAGTATTTT
TRBD2	15	-	TRBV5-1	TRBJ2-1	CASSFTSGSANEQFF	TGCGCCAGCAGCTTCACTAGCGGGAGTGCCAATGAGCAGTTCTTC
-	15	-	TRBV7-9	TRBJ2-7	CASSLAKRSSYEQYF	TGTGCCAGCAGCTTAGCTAAGCGGAGCTCCTACGAGCAGTACTTC
-	14	-	TRBV5-1	TRBJ2-3	CASSLPGNTDTQYF	TGCGCCAGCAGCTTGCCGGGGAACACAGATACGCAGTATTTT
-	13	-	TRBV30	TRBJ2-2	CAWTGFGTGELFF	TGTGCCTGGACAGGGTTCGGCACCGGGGAGCTGTTTTTT
-	15	-	TRBV25-1	TRBJ2-1	CASSNRELVGNEQFF	TGTGCCAGCAGTAACCGGGAACTAGTCGGCAATGAGCAGTTCTTC
TRBD1	17	-	TRBV13	TRBJ2-2	CASSWTGFKGNTGELFF	TGTGCCAGCAGCTGGACAGGGTTTAAAGGGAACACCGGGGAGCTGTTTTTT
-	13	-	TRBV27	TRBJ2-3	CASRGQPRYTQYF	TGTGCCAGCAGGGGCCAACCTCGATATACGCAGTATTTT